The 2 T cell receptor beta chains reported below all come from one sample, sequenced in a study of shared clonotypes between healthy human individuals. TCRdb's copy holds only in-frame clones and misses some; the assay was immunoSEQ multiplex PCR. Of 150,000 to 200,000 clones listed, 90% to 95% were seen once; the top ten hold roughly 0.07%. Specimen: naive CD4+ T cells sorted from blood. This sample's subset: CD45RA+ positively selected. The receptors were sampled from a woman in her twenties or thirties in good health.

This clone appeared a single time. The V gene is TRBV25-1, the J gene TRBJ2-7, with 8 bases lining up with TRBD2. The V segment lost 4 bases and the J segment 4 bases; nucleotides outside the gene matches: 9. CDR1 and CDR2 (germline): MGHDK, SYGVNS. CDR3 length equals 15 residues. CDR3 protein: CASSGVAGLIYEQYF. For the CDR3, the DNA is TGTGCCAGCAGTGGGGTAGCGGGATTAATATACGAGCAGTACTTC.

The CDR3 spells CASSLNGQWFEQYF. In DNA, the CDR3 is TGTGCCAGCAGCTTAAACGGACAGTGGTTCGAGCAGTACTTC. The chain employs TRBV7-9 and TRBJ2-5, with TRBD1 as a possible D gene (6 bases). The end of the DNA is better explained by TRBJ2-7, so the J call may be wrong. Per germline, CDR1 SEHNR and CDR2 FQNEAQ (reference sequence). The CDR3 consists of 14 residues.